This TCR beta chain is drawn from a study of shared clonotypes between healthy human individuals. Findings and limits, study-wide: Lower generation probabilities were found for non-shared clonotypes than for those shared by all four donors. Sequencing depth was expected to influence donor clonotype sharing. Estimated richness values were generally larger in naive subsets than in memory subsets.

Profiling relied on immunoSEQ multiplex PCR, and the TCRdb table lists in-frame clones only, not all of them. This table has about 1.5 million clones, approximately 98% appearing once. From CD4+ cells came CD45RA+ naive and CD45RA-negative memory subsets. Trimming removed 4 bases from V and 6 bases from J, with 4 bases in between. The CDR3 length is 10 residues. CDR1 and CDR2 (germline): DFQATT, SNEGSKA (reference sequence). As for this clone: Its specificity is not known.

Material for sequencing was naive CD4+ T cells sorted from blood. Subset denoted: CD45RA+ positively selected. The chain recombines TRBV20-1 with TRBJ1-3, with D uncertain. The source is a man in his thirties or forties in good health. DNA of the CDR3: TGCAGTGCTATGGAAAACACCATATATTTT. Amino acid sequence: CSAMENTIYF.